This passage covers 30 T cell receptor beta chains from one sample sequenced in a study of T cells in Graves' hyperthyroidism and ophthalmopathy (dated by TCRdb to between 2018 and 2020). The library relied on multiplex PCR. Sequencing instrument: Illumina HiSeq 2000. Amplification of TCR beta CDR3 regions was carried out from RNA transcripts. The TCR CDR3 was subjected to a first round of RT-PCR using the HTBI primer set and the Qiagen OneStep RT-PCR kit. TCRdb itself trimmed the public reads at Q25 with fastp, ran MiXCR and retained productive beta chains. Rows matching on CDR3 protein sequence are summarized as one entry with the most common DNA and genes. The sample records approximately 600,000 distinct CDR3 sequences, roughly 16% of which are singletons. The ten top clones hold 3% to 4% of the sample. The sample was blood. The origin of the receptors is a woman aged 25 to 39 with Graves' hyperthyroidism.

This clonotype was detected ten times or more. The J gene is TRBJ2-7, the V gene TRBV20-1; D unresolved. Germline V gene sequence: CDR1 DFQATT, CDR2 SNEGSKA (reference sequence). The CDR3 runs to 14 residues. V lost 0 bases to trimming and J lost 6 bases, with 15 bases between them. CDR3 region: CSAREFSSAREQYF. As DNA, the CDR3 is TGCAGTGCTAGAGAGTTTTCCTCGGCCCGCGAGCAGTACTTC.

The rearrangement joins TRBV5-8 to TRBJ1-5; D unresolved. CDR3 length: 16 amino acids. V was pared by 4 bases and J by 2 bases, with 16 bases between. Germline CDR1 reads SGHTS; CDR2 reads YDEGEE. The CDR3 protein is CASSPGPPRGNQPQHF. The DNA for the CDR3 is TGTGCCAGCAGCCCCGGGCCTCCCCGTGGCAATCAGCCCCAGCATTTT. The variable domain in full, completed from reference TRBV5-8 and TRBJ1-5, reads EAGVTQSPTHLIKTRGQQATLRCSPISGHTSVYWYQQALGLGLQFLLWYDEGEERNRGNFPPRFSGRQFPNYSSELNVNALELEDSALYLCASSPGPPRGNQPQHFGDGTRLSIL.

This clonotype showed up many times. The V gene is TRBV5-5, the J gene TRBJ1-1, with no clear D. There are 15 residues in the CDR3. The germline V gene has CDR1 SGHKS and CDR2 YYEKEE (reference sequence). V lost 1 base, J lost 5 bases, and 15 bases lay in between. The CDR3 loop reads CASSLSAGLWTEAFF. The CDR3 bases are TGTGCCAGCAGCTTGAGTGCAGGTCTGTGGACTGAAGCTTTCTTT.

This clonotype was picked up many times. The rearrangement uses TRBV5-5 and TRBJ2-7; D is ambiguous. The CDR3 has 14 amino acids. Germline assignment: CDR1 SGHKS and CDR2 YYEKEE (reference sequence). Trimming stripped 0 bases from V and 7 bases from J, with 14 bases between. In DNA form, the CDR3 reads TGTGCCAGCAGCTTGGGAACATCTCCCTGGGAGCAGTACTTC. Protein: CASSLGTSPWEQYF. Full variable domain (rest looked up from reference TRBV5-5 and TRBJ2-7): DAGVTQSPTHLIKTRGQQVTLRCSPISGHKSVSWYQQVLGQGPQFIFQYYEKEERGRGNFPDRFSARQFPNYSSELNVNALLLGDSALYLCASSLGTSPWEQYFGPGTRLTVT.

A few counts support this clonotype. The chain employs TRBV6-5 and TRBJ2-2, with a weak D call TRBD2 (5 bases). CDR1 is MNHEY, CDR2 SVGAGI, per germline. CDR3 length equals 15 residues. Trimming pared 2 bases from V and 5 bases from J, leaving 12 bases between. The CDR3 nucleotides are TGTGCCAGCAGTTACCGTCCTAGCCGGACCGGGGAGCTGTTTTTT. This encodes CASSYRPSRTGELFF.

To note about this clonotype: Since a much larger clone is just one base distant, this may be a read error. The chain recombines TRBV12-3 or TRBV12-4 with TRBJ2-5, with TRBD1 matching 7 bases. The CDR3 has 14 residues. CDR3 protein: CASSRQGAQEAQYF. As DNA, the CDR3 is TGTGCCAGCAGTCGACAGGGCGCACAAGAGGCCCAGTACTTC.

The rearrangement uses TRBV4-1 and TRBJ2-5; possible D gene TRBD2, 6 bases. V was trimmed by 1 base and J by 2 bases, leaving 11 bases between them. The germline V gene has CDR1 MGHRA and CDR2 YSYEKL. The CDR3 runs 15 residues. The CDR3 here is CASSQVSGGQETQYF. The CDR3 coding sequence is TGCGCCAGCAGCCAAGTGTCAGGAGGGCAAGAGACCCAGTACTTC.

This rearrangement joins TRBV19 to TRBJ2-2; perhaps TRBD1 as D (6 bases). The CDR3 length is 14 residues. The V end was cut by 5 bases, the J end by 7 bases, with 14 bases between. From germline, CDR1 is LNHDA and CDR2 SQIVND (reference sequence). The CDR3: CASSVYRVGGELFF. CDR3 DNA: TGTGCCAGTAGTGTCTACAGGGTGGGCGGGGAGCTGTTTTTT.

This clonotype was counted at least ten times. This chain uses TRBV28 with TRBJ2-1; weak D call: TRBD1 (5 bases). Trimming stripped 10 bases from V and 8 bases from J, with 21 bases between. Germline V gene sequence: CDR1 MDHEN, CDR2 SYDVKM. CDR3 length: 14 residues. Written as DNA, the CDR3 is TGTGCCACCTGGGGCTTGCTCGGGTTCGATGAGCAGTTCTTC. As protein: CATWGLLGFDEQFF.

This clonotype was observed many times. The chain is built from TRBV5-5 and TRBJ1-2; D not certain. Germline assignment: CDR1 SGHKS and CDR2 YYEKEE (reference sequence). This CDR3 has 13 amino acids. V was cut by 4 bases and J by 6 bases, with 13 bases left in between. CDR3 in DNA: TGTGCCAGCAGCGTGACTGGGTCGAATGGCTACACCTTC. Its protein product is CASSVTGSNGYTF.

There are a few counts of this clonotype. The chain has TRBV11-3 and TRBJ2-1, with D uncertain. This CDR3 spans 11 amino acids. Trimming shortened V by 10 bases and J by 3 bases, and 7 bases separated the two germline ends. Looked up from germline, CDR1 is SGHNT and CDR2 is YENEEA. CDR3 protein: CATGYYNEQFF. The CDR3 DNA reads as TGTGCCACGGGTTACTACAATGAGCAGTTCTTC.

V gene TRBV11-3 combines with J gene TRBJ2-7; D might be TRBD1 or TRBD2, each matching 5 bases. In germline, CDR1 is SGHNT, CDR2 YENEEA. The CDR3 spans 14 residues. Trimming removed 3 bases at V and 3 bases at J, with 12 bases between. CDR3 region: CASSFRDGNYEQYF. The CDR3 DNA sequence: TGTGCCAGCAGCTTTCGGGACGGAAACTACGAGCAGTACTTC. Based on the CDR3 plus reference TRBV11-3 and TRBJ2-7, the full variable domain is EAGVVQSPRYKIIEKKQPVAFWCNPISGHNTLYWYLQNLGQGPELLIRYENEEAVDDSQLPKDRFSAERLKGVDSTLKIQPAELGDSAVYLCASSFRDGNYEQYFGPGTRLTVT.

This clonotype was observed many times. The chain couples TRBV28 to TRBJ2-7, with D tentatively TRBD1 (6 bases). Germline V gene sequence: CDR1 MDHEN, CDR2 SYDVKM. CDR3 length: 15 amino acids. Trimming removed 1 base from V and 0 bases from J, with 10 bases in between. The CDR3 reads CASSLSGTLSYEQYF. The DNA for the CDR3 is TGTGCCAGCAGTTTATCCGGGACACTCTCCTACGAGCAGTACTTC.

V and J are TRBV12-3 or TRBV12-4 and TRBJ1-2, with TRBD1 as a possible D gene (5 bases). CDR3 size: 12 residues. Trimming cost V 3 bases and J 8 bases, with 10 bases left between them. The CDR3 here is CASSFVGVGYTF. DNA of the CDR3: TGTGCCAGCAGTTTTGTAGGGGTGGGCTACACCTTC.

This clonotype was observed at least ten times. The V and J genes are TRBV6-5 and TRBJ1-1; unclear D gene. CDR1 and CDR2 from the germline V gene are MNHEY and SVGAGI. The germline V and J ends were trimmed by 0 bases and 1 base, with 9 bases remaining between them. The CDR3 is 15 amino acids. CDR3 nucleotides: TGTGCCAGCAGTTACTCGGGTGCCAAGAACACTGAAGCTTTCTTT. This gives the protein CASSYSGAKNTEAFF.

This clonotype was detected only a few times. The CDR3 sequence: CASSVGTVSPLHF. CDR3 nucleotides: TGTGCCAGCAGCGTAGGCACGGTTTCACCCCTCCACTTT. The V gene is TRBV9, the J gene TRBJ1-6; no clear D. Between the trimmed V and J ends, which lost 0 bases and 9 bases, there was a span of 7 bases. This CDR3 has 13 amino acids. The germline CDR1 and CDR2 sequences are SGDLS and YYNGEE.

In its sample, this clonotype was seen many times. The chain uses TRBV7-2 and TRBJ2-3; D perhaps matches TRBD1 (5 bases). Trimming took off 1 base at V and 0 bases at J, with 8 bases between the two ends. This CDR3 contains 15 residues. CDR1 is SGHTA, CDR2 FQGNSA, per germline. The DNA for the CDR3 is TGTGCCAGCAGCTTAGACAGGAAAAGCACAGATACGCAGTATTTT. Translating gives CASSLDRKSTDTQYF.

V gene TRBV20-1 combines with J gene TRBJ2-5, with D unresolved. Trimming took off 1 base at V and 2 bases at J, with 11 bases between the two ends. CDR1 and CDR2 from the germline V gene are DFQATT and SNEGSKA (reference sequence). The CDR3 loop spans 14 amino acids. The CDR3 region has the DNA TGCAGTGCTAGAGGTTTGACACCTCAAGAGACCCAGTACTTC. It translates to CSARGLTPQETQYF.

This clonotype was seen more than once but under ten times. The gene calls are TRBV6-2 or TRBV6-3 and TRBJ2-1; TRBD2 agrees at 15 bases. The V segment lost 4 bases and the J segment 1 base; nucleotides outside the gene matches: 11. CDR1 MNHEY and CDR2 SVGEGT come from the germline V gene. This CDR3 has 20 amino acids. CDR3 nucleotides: TGTGCCAGCAGTTTTGTCGCGGGACTAGCGGGAGGTCGGTCCTACAATGAGCAGTTCTTC. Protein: CASSFVAGLAGGRSYNEQFF.

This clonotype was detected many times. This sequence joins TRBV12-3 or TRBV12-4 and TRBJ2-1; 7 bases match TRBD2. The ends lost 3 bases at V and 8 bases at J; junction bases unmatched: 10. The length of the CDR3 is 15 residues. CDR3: CASSFPLAVLDEQFF. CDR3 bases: TGTGCCAGCAGTTTTCCCCTAGCGGTTTTAGATGAGCAGTTCTTC.

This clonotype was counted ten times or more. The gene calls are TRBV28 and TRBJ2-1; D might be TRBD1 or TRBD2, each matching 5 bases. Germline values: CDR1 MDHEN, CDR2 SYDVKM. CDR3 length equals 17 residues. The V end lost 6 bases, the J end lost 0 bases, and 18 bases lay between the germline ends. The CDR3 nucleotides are TGTGCCAGCAGCCGCTGGGGCTGGACTTCCTCCTACAATGAGCAGTTCTTC. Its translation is CASSRWGWTSSYNEQFF.

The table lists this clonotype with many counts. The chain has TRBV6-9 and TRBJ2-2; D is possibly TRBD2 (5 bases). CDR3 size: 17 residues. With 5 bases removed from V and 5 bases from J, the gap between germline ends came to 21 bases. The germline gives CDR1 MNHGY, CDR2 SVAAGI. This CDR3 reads CASSPLQKDSPTGELFF. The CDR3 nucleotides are TGTGCCAGCAGTCCGCTCCAGAAGGACTCTCCGACCGGGGAGCTGTTTTTT.

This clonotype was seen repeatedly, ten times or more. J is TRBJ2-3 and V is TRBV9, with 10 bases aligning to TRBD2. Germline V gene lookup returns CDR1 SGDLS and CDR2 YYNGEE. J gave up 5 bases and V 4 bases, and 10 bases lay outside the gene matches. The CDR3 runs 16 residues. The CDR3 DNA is TGTGCCAGCAGCTCCACCGGGACTAGCGAGGGAGATACGCAGTATTTT. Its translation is CASSSTGTSEGDTQYF.

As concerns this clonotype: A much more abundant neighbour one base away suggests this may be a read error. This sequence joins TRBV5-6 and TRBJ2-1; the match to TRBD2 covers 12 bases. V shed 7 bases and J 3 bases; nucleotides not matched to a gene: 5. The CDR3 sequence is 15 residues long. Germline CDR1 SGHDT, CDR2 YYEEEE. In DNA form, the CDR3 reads TGTGCCAGCGGCCGGACTAGCGGGAACTACAATGAGCAGTTCTTC. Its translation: CASGRTSGNYNEQFF.

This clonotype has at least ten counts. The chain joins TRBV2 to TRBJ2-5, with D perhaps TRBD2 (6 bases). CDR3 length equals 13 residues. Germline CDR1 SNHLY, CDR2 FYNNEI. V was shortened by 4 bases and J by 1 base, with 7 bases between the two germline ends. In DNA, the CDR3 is TGTGCCAGCAGTGGGGACTTCCAAGAGACCCAGTACTTC. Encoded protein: CASSGDFQETQYF.

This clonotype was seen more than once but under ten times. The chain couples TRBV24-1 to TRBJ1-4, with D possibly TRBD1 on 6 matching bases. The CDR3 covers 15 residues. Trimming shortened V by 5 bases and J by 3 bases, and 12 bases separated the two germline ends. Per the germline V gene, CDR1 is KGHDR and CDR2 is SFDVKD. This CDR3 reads CATSAGARSNEKLFF. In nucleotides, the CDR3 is TGTGCCACCAGTGCGGGGGCGAGGTCTAATGAAAAACTGTTTTTT.

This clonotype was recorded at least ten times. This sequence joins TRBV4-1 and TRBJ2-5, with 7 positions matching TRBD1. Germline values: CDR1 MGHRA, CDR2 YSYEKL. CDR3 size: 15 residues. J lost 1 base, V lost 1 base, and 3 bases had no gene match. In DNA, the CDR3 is TGCGCCAGCAGCCAAGCGACAGGGCTCCAAGAGACCCAGTACTTC. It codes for CASSQATGLQETQYF.

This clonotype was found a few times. The CDR3 region is CASSDPGTGANEQYF. As DNA, the CDR3 is TGTGCCAGCAGTGATCCCGGGACAGGGGCCAACGAGCAGTACTTC. This chain links TRBV28 with TRBJ2-7; 10 nucleotides align to TRBD1. J lost 5 bases, V lost 5 bases, and 9 bases had no gene match. CDR1 is MDHEN, CDR2 SYDVKM, per germline. The CDR3 extends over 15 amino acids.

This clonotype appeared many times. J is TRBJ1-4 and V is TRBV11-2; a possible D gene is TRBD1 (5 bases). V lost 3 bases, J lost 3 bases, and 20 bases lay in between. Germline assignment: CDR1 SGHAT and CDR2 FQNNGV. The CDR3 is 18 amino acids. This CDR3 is CASSFRGTGSFSNEKLFF. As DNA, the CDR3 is TGTGCCAGCAGCTTCCGGGGTACAGGCAGCTTTTCTAATGAAAAACTGTTTTTT.

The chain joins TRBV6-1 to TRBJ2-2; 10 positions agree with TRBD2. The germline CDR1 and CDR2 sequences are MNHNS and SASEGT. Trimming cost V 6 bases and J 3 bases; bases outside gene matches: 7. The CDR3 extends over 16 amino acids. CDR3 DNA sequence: TGTGCCAGCAGGAGAAGGCTAGCGGGAGACACCGGGGAGCTGTTTTTT. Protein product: CASRRRLAGDTGELFF.